The clone carrying this T cell receptor (beta chain) was seen a few times. Its antigen remains unidentified. 5'RACE template switching generated TCR cDNA, adding a universal primer site and UMIs. MiXCR, run by TCRdb on the 5' RACE reads, gives a single entry per CDR3 protein. The sample shows about 330,000 distinct CDR3 sequences, approximately 8% of them seen only once. The germline V gene encodes CDR1 MGHDK and CDR2 SYGVNS. V was trimmed by 7 bases and J by 3 bases, leaving 10 bases between them. The CDR3 is made up of 13 amino acids. This entry is derived from a study of T cells after yellow fever vaccination. In the study overall: Preparation of the low-cell-number fractions used SMART-Seq v4 Ultra Low Input.

Whole-study results and caveats: Post-booster samples contained most primary-vaccination clones (around 95% CD4, roughly 88% CD8).

The specimen was PBMCs, collected roughly 47 days after the first yellow fever vaccination. This rearrangement joins TRBV25-1 to TRBJ1-3; D perhaps matches TRBD1 (5 bases). This TCR came from a man aged 18-30 years who received the YFV17D yellow fever vaccine. The CDR3 sequence is CASIPGVGNTIYF. As DNA, the CDR3 is TGTGCCAGCATCCCGGGGGTTGGAAACACCATATATTTT.